The text below deals with one TCR delta chain. Antigen: not known. The translation of this DNA and the TCRdb protein of a much larger clone differ at residue 9, probably owing to a read error; the protein shown here is translated from the DNA. V was pared by 0 bases and J by 0 bases, with 13 bases of the junction left unmatched. Germline CDR1 and CDR2: TSWWSYY and QGS. The CDR3 has 21 residues. The data belong to a study of γδ T cells in repeated Plasmodium falciparum infection. In the study overall: Four controlled malaria infections with P. falciparum NF54 spanned roughly 97 weeks. Points from the study as a whole: Over time and infection, Vgamma9/Vdelta2+ repertoires remained highly stable and polyclonal.

Both TRG and TRD chains were sequenced from each sorted sample. TCRdb fed the multiplex PCR reads into CATT to redo clone calling. The sample holds around 50,000 delta-chain clones, roughly 1.5% seen once. Flow sorting of PBMC yielded separate Vgamma9/Vdelta2+ and Vdelta2-negative gammadelta T cell populations for bulk repertoire analysis. The sequencing sample was made of gamma-delta T cells from blood. J is TRDJ1 and V is TRDV1; TRDD3 agrees at 13 bases. TCRdb offers no J gene call, so here the DNA was matched to germline to obtain one. The sequence was obtained from a pool of human donors (malaria-infected and uninfected, not separated). This CDR3 is CALGELGRVLGDTPYTDKLIF. CDR3 DNA sequence: TGTGCTCTTGGGGAACTGGGCCGCGTACTGGGGGATACGCCTTACACCGATAAACTCATCTTT.